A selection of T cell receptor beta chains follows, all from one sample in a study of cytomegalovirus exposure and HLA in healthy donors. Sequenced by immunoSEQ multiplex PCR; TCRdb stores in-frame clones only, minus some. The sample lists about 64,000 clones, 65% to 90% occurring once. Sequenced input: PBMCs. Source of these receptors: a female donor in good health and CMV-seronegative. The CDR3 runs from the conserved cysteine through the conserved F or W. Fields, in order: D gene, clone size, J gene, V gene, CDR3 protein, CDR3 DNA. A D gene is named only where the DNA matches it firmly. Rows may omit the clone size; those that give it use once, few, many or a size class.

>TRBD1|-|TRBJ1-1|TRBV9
CASSFRTGEAFF
TGTGCCAGCAGCTTCCGGACAGGCGAAGCTTTCTTT
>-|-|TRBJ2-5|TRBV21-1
CASSKTSAGGTQETQYF
TGTGCCAGCAGCAAAACCTCAGCGGGAGGGACTCAAGAGACCCAGTACTTC
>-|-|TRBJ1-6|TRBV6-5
CASSLQGPYNSPLHF
TGTGCCAGCAGTCTACAGGGACCCTATAATTCACCCCTCCACTTT
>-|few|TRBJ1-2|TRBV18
CASSPPYSVRGSDGYTF
TGTGCCAGCTCACCACCTTACAGCGTCAGGGGTTCGGATGGCTACACCTTC
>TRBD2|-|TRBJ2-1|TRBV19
CASSIDQGLRYNEQFF
TGTGCCAGTAGTATAGATCAGGGACTACGATACAATGAGCAGTTCTTC
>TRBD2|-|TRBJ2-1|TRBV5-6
CASSLGAGAEQFF
TGTGCCAGCAGCTTGGGAGCGGGAGCTGAGCAGTTCTTC
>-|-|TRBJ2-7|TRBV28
CASSLGGATGYEQYF
TGTGCCAGCAGTTTAGGGGGGGCCACGGGGTACGAGCAGTACTTC
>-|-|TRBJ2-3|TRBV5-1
CASSLAPSPDTQYF
TGCGCCAGCAGCTTGGCCCCTAGCCCAGATACGCAGTATTTT
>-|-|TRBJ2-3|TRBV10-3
CAISESGAPDTQYF
TGTGCCATCAGTGAGTCGGGGGCTCCAGATACGCAGTATTTT
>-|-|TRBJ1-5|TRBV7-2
CASSFSSAGQPQHF
TGTGCCAGCAGCTTTAGCTCCGCCGGGCAGCCCCAGCATTTT
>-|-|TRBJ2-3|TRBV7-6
CASSLGLAGYTQYF
TGTGCCAGCAGCTTAGGTCTTGCAGGCTATACGCAGTATTTT
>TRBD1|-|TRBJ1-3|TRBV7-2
CASSLGGTAGGTIYF
TGTGCCAGCAGCTTAGGGGGGACAGCCGGGGGTACCATATATTTT
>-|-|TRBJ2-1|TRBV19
CASSIIRSSYNEQFF
TGTGCCAGTAGTATCATCCGGAGCTCCTACAATGAGCAGTTCTTC
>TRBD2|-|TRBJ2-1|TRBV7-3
CASSLTTSPNNEQFF
TGTGCCAGCAGCTTAACGACTAGCCCCAACAATGAGCAGTTCTTC
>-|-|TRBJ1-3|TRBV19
CASSKSSVGNTIYF
TGTGCCAGTAGTAAATCCTCGGTCGGAAACACCATATATTTT
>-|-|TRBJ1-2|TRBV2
CASISGTNYGYTF
TGTGCCAGCATTTCCGGGACTAACTATGGCTACACCTTC
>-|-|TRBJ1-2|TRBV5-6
CASRRTMAYGYTF
TGTGCCAGCAGACGGACAATGGCCTATGGCTACACCTTC
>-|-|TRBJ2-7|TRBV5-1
CASSLGAGGAYEQYF
TGCGCCAGCAGCTTGGGGGCAGGAGGAGCCTACGAGCAGTACTTC
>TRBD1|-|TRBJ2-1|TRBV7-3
CASSATGSGEQFF
TGTGCCAGCAGCGCGACAGGGTCCGGTGAGCAGTTCTTC
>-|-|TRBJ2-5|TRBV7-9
CASSWRGIGGGETQYF
TGTGCCAGCAGCTGGCGGGGGATTGGGGGCGGCGAGACCCAGTACTTC
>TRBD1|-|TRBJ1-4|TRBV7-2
CASSPLGRTGAEKLFF
TGTGCCAGCAGCCCCCTGGGTAGGACAGGGGCTGAAAAACTGTTTTTT
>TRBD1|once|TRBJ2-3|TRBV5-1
CASVRQGADTDTQYF
TGCGCCAGCGTTCGACAGGGGGCCGACACAGATACGCAGTATTTT
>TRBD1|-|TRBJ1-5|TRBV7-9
CSSSRTGGSGNQPQHF
TGTTCCAGCAGCAGAACAGGGGGATCGGGCAATCAGCCCCAGCATTTT
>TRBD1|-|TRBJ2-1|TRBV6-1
CASSDGWGQTSYNEQFF
TGTGCCAGCAGTGATGGGTGGGGACAGACCTCCTACAATGAGCAGTTCTTC
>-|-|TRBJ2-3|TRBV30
CAWSVRERDTQYF
TGTGCCTGGAGTGTACGGGAGCGGGATACGCAGTATTTT
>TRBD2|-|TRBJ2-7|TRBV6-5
CASSYSGLENEQYF
TGTGCCAGCAGTTACTCGGGACTAGAGAACGAGCAGTACTTC
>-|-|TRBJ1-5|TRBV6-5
CASSYGGAGQPQHF
TGTGCCAGCAGTTACGGGGGCGCGGGTCAGCCCCAGCATTTT
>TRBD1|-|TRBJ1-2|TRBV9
CASSVGGQGNGYTF
TGTGCCAGCAGCGTAGGGGGACAGGGGAACGGCTACACCTTC
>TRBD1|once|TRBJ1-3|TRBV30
CAWTGGDENTIYF
TGTGCCTGGACAGGGGGCGATGAGAACACCATATATTTT
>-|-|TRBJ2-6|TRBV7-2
CASSPSSGANVLTF
TGTGCCAGCAGCCCTTCGTCTGGGGCCAACGTCCTGACTTTC
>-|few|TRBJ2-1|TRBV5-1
CASSLTGYNEQFF
TGCGCCAGCAGCTTGACAGGGTACAATGAGCAGTTCTTC
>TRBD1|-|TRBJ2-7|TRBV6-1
CASTKGGTGYAEQYF
TGTGCCAGCACTAAGGGGGGGACAGGGTATGCCGAGCAGTACTTC
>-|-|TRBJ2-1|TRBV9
CASSRLVRGEQFF
TGTGCCAGCAGTCGACTAGTTCGGGGTGAGCAGTTCTTC
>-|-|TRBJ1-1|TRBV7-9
CASSLTGNTEAFF
TGTGCCAGCAGCTTGACAGGGAACACTGAAGCTTTCTTT
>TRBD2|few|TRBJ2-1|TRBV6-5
CASSLGLAKNEQFF
TGTGCCAGCAGTCTGGGACTAGCGAAAAATGAGCAGTTCTTC
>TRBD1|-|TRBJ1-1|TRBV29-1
CSVRTGLNTEAFF
TGCAGCGTAAGGACAGGGTTAAACACTGAAGCTTTCTTT
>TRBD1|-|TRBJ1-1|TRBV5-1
CASSLAGGQLNTEAFF
TGCGCCAGCAGCTTGGCCGGGGGACAGCTGAACACTGAAGCTTTCTTT
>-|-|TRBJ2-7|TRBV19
CASSPGLSYEQYF
TGTGCCAGTAGTCCGGGGTTATCCTACGAGCAGTACTTC
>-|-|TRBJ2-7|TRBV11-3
CASSSQETYEQYF
TGTGCCAGCAGCTCACAGGAGACCTACGAGCAGTACTTC
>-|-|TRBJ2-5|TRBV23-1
CASRQTPKTTQYF
TGCGCCAGCAGACAGACCCCAAAAACGACCCAGTACTTC
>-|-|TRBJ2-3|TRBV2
CASSEETSSTQYF
TGTGCCAGCAGTGAAGAGACCTCTAGTACGCAGTATTTT
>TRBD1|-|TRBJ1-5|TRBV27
CASKTYGTGNQPQHF
TGTGCCAGCAAGACTTATGGGACAGGGAATCAGCCCCAGCATTTT
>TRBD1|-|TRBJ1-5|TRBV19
CASRDQGQGAGQPQHF
TGTGCCAGTAGAGACCAGGGACAGGGGGCGGGACAGCCCCAGCATTTT
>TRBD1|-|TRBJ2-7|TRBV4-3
CASSQTGTAYEQYF
TGCGCCAGCAGCCAAACCGGGACAGCCTACGAGCAGTACTTC
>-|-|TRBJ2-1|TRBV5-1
CASSPAPRNEQFF
TGCGCCAGCAGCCCCGCCCCGAGGAATGAGCAGTTCTTC
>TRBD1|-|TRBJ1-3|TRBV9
CASSSLAQGALRNTIYF
TGTGCCAGCAGCTCCCTCGCCCAGGGGGCCCTTCGTAACACCATATATTTT
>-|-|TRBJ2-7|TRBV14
CASSHARGTGPNEQYF
TGTGCCAGCAGCCACGCGAGGGGAACAGGGCCCAACGAGCAGTACTTC
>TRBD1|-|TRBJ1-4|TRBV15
CATSPGTGGVRNEKLFF
TGTGCCACCAGCCCCGGGACAGGGGGCGTTAGGAATGAAAAACTGTTTTTT
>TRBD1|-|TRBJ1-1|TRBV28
CASTRGRAYEAFF
TGTGCCAGCACGAGGGGGCGAGCCTATGAAGCTTTCTTT
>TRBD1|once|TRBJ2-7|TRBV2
CASSDQGVSYEQYF
TGTGCCAGCAGTGATCAGGGGGTTTCCTACGAGCAGTACTTC
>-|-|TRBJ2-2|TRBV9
CASSPREAGNTGELFF
TGTGCCAGCAGCCCACGGGAAGCGGGTAACACCGGGGAGCTGTTTTTT
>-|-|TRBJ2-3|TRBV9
CASSVEGSRTDTQYF
TGTGCCAGCAGCGTAGAAGGGAGCAGGACAGATACGCAGTATTTT
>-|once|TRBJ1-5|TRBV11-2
CASSLEQSSNQPQHF
TGTGCCAGCAGCTTAGAACAGTCAAGCAATCAGCCCCAGCATTTT
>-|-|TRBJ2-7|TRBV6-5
CASSYSATGTYEQYF
TGTGCCAGCAGTTACTCGGCGACTGGTACCTACGAGCAGTACTTC
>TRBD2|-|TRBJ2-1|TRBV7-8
CASSLAILAGGNEQFF
TGTGCCAGCAGCTTAGCGATACTAGCGGGGGGTAATGAGCAGTTCTTC
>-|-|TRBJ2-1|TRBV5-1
CASSSDGESYNEQFF
TGCGCCAGCAGCTCAGACGGGGAGAGCTACAATGAGCAGTTCTTC